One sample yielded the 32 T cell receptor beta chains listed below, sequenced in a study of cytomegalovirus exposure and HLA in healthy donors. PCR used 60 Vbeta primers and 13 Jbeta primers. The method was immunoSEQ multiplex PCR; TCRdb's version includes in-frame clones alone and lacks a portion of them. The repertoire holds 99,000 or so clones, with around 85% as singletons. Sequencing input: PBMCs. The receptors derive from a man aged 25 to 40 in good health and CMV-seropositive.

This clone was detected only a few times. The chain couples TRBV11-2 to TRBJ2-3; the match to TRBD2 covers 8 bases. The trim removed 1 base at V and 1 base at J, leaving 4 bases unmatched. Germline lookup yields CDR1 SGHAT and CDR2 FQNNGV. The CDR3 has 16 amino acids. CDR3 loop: CASSLGFSGGTDTQYF. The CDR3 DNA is TGTGCCAGCAGCTTAGGCTTTAGCGGGGGCACAGATACGCAGTATTTT.

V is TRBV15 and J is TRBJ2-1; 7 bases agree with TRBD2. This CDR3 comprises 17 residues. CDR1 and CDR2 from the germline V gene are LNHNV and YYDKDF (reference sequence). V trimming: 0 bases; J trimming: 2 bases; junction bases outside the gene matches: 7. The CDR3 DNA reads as TGTGCCACCAGCAGAGATCTTCAGCGGGGACCCTACAATGAGCAGTTCTTC. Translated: CATSRDLQRGPYNEQFF. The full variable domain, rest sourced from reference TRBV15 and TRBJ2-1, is DAMVIQNPRYQVTQFGKPVTLSCSQTLNHNVMYWYQQKSSQAPKLLFHYYDKDFNNEADTPDNFQSRRPNTSFCFLDIRSPGLGDTAMYLCATSRDLQRGPYNEQFFGPGTRLTVL.

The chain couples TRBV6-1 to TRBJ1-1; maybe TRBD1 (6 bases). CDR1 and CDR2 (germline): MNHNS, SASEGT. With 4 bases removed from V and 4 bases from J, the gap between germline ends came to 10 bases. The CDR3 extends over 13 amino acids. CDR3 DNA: TGTGCCAGCAGTGGGACAGTGGGCACTGAAGCTTTCTTT. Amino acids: CASSGTVGTEAFF.

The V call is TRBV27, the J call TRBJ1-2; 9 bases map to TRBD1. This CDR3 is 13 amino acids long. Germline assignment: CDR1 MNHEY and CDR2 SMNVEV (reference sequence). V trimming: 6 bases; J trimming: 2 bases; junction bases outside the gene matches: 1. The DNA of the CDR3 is TGTGCCAGCAGAGGACAGGGGAACTATGGCTACACCTTC. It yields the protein CASRGQGNYGYTF.

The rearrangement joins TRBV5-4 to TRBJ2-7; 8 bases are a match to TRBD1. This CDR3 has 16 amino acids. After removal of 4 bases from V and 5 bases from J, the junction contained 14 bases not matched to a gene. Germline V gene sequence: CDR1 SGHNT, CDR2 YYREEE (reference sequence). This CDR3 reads CASSPKGTGGIDEQYF. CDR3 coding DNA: TGTGCCAGCAGCCCTAAGGGGACAGGAGGCATCGACGAGCAGTACTTC. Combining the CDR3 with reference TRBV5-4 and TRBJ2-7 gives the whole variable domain ETGVTQSPTHLIKTRGQQVTLRCSSQSGHNTVSWYQQALGQGPQFIFQYYREEENGRGNFPPRFSGLQFPNYSSELNVNALELDDSALYLCASSPKGTGGIDEQYFGPGTRLTVT.

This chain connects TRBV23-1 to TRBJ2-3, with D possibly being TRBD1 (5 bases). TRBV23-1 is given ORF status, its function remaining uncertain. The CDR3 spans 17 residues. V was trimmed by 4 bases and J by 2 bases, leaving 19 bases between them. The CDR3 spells CASSRSDTPSLTDTQYF. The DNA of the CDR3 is TGCGCCAGCAGTCGGTCGGACACACCAAGCCTCACAGATACGCAGTATTTT.

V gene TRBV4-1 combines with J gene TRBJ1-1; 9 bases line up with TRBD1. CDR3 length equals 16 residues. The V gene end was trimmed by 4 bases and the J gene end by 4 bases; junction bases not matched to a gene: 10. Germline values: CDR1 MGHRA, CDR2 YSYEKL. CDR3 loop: CASSRGQGGLSTEAFF. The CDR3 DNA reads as TGCGCCAGCAGCCGGGGACAGGGCGGTTTGAGCACTGAAGCTTTCTTT.

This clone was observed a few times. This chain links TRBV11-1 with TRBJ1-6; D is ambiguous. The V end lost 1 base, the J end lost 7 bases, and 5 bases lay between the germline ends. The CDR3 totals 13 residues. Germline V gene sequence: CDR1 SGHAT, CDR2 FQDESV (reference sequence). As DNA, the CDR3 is TGTGCCAGCAGCTTAGTCCGGAATTCACCCCTCCACTTT. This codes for CASSLVRNSPLHF. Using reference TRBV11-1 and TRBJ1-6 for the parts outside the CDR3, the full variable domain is EAEVAQSPRYKITEKSQAVAFWCDPISGHATLYWYRQILGQGPELLVQFQDESVVDDSQLPKDRFSAERLKGVDSTLKIQPAELGDSAMYLCASSLVRNSPLHFGNGTRLTVT.

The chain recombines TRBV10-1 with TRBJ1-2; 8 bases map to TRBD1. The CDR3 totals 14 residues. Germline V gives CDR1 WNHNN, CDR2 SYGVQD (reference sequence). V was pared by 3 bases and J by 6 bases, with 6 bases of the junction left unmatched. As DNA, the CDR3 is TGCGCCAGCAGTGAACTTAGACAGGGGAATGGCTACACCTTC. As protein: CASSELRQGNGYTF.

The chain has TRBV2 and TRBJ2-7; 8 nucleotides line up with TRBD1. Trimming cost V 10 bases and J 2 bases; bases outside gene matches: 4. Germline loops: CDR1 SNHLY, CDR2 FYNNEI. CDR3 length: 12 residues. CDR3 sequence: CAIQGATYEQYF. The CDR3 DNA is TGTGCCATTCAGGGGGCCACCTACGAGCAGTACTTC.

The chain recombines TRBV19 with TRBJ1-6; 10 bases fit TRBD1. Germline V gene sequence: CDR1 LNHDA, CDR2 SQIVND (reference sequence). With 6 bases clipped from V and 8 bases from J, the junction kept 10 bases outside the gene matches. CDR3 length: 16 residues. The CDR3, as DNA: TGTGCCAGTAGAGTGGGACAGGGGATGTTCGATTCACCCCTCCACTTT. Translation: CASRVGQGMFDSPLHF.

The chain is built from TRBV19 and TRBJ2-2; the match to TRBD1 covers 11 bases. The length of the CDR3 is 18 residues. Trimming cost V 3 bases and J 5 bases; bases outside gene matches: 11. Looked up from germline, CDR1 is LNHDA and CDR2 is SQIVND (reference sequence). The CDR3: CASSILRGQGASTGELFF. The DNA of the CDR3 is TGTGCCAGTAGTATCTTACGCGGACAGGGGGCGAGTACCGGGGAGCTGTTTTTT.

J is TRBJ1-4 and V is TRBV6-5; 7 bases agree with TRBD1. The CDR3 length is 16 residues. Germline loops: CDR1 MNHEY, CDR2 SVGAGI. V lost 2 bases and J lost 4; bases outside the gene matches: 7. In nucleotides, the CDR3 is TGTGCCAGCAGTTACCCAAGACAGGGAGGTAATGAAAAACTGTTTTTT. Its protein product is CASSYPRQGGNEKLFF.

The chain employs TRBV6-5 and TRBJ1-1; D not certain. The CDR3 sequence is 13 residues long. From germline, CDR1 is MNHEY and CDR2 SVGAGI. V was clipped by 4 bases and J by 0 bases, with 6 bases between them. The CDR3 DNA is TGTGCCAGCAGTTTTTCCATGAACACTGAAGCTTTCTTT. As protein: CASSFSMNTEAFF.

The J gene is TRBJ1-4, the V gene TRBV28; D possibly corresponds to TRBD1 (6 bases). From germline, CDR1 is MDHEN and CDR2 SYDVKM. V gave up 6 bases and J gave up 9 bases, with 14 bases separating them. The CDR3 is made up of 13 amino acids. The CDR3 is CASSAQGSQKLFF. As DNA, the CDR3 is TGTGCCAGCAGCGCACAGGGAAGCCAAAAACTGTTTTTT.

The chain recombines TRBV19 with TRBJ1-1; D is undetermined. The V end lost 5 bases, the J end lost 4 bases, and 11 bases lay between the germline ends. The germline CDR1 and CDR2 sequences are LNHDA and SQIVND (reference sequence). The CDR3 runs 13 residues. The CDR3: CASSGPPPTEAFF. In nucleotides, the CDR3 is TGTGCCAGTAGTGGCCCCCCACCCACTGAAGCTTTCTTT. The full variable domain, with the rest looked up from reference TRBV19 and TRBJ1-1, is DGGITQSPKYLFRKEGQNVTLSCEQNLNHDAMYWYRQDPGQGLRLIYYSQIVNDFQKGDIAEGYSVSREKKESFPLTVTSAQKNPTAFYLCASSGPPPTEAFFGQGTRLTVV.

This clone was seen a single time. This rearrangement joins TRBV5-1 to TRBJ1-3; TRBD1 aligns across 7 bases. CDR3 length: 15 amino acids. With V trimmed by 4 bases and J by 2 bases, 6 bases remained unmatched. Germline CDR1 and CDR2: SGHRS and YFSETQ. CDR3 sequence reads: CASSERQGAGNTIYF. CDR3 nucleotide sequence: TGCGCCAGCAGCGAAAGACAGGGTGCTGGAAACACCATATATTTT.

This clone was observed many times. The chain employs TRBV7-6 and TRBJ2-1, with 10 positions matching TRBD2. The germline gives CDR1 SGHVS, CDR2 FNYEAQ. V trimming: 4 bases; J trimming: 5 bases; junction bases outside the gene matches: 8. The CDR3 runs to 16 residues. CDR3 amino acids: CASSWAPSGGNNEQFF. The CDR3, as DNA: TGTGCCAGCAGCTGGGCTCCTAGCGGGGGAAACAATGAGCAGTTCTTC. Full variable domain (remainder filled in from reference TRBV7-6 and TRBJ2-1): GAGVSQSPRYKVTKRGQDVALRCDPISGHVSLYWYRQALGQGPEFLTYFNYEAQQDKSGLPNDRFSAERPEGSISTLTIQRTEQRDSAMYRCASSWAPSGGNNEQFFGPGTRLTVL.

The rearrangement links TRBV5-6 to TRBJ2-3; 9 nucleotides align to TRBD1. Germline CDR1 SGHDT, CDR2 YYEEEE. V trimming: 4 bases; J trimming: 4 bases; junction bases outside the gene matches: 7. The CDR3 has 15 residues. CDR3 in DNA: TGTGCCAGCAGCATTGGGGGACAGGGTCCAGATACGCAGTATTTT. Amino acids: CASSIGGQGPDTQYF.

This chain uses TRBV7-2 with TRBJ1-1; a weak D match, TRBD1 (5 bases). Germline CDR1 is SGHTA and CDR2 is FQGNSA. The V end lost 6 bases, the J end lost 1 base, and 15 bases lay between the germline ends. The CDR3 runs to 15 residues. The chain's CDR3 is CASRPPGLANTEAFF. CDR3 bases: TGTGCCAGCAGGCCTCCGGGACTGGCGAACACTGAAGCTTTCTTT.

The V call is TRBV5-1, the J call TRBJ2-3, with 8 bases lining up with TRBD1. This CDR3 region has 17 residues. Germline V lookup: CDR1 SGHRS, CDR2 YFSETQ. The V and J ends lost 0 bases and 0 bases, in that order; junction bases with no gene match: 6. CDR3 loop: CASSLGTGGRSTDTQYF. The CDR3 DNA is TGCGCCAGCAGCTTGGGTACAGGGGGGAGGAGCACAGATACGCAGTATTTT.

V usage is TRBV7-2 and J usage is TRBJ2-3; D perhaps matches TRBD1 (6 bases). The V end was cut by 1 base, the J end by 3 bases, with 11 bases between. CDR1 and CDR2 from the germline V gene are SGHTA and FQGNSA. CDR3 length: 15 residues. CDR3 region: CASSLDRVGTDTQYF. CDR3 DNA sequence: TGTGCCAGCAGCTTAGACAGGGTGGGTACAGATACGCAGTATTTT. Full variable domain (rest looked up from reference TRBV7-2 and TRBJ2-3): GAGVSQSPSNKVTEKGKDVELRCDPISGHTALYWYRQSLGQGLEFLIYFQGNSAPDKSGLPSDRFSAERTGGSVSTLTIQRTQQEDSAVYLCASSLDRVGTDTQYFGPGTRLTVL.

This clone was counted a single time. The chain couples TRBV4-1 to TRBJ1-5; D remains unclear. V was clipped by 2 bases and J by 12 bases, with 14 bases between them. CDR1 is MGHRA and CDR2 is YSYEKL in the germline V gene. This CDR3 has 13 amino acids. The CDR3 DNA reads TGCGCCAGCAGCCAATCGCAGGAAGCAATCCAGCATTTT. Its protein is CASSQSQEAIQHF.

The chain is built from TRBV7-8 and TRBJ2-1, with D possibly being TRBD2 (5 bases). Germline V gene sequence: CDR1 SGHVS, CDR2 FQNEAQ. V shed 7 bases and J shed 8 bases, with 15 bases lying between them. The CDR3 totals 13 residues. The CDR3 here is CASTPGGSYEQFF. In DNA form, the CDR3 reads TGTGCCAGCACTCCTGGAGGCAGTTATGAGCAGTTCTTC.

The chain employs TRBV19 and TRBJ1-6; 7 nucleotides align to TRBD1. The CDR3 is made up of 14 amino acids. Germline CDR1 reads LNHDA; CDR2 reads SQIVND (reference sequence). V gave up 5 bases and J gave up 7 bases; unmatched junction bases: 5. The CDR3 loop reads CASSPGQLNSPLHF. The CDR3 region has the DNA TGTGCCAGTAGTCCGGGACAGCTCAATTCACCCCTCCACTTT.

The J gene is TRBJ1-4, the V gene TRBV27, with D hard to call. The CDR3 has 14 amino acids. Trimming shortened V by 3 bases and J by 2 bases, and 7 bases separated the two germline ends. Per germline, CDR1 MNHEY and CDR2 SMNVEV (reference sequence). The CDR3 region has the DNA TGTGCCAGCAGTTTGCGAGGGACTAATGAAAAACTGTTTTTT. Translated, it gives CASSLRGTNEKLFF.

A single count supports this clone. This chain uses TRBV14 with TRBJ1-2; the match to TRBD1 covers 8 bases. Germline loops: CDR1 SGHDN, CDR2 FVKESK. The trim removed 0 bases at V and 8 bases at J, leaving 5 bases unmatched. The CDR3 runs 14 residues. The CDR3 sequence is CASSQDQGADGYTF. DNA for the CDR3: TGTGCCAGCAGCCAAGATCAGGGGGCGGACGGCTACACCTTC.

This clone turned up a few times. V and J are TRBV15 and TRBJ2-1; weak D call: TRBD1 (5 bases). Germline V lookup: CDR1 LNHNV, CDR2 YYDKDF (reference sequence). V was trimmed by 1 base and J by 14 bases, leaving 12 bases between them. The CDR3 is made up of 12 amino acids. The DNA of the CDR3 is TGTGCCACCAGCAGAGGTGAGCAGGGCGAGTTCTTC. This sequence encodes CATSRGEQGEFF.

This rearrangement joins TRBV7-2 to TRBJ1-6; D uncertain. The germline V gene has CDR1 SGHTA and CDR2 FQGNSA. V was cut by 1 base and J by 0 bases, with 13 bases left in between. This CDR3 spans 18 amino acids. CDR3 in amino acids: CASSLGIPRSSYNSPLHF. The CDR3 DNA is TGTGCCAGCAGCTTAGGAATTCCGAGGAGCTCCTATAATTCACCCCTCCACTTT.

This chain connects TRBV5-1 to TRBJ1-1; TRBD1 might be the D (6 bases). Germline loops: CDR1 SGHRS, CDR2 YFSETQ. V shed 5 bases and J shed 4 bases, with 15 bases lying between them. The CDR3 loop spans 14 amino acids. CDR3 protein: CASSPGDPGTEAFF. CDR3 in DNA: TGCGCCAGCAGTCCAGGGGACCCGGGCACTGAAGCTTTCTTT.

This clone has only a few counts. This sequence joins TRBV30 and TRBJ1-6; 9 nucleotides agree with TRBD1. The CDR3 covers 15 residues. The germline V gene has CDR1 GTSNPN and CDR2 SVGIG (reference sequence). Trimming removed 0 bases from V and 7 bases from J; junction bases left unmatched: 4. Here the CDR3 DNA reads TGTGCCTGGAGTGTAGGGACAGGGAGAAATTCACCCCTCCACTTT. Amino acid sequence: CAWSVGTGRNSPLHF.

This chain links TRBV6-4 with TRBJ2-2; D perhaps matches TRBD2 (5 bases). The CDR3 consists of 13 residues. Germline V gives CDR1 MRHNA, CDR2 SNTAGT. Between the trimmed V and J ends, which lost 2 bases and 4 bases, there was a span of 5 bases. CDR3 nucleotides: TGTGCCAGCAGTGACAGCGGCACCGGGGAGCTGTTTTTT. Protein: CASSDSGTGELFF.